This is a list of T cell receptor beta chains from one sample in a study of long-term antiretroviral therapy in people with HIV. Here immunoSEQ multiplex PCR was the method, and the copy in TCRdb shows in-frame clones only, minus some. The data show 25,000 or so clones, with roughly 85% seen just once and around 10% held by the top ten. This material consisted of unsorted PBMCs, taken 0.8 years before starting antiretroviral therapy. These receptors came from a man between 18 and 29 years old with HIV. Both conserved end residues are part of each CDR3. Each record gives: clone size, V gene, J gene, D gene, CDR3 protein, CDR3 DNA. D genes are given only for firm matches. Some rows have no size entry. The others give once, few or many, or a class for an expanded clone.

once,TRBV28,TRBJ2-2,TRBD1,CASSSLGIGGQFTGELFF,TGTGCCAGCTCTTCTCTCGGAATAGGGGGACAGTTCACCGGGGAGCTGTTTTTT
-,TRBV28,TRBJ1-1,-,CASSLSTGSTEAFF,TGTGCCAGCAGTTTATCGACAGGAAGTACTGAAGCTTTCTTT
once,TRBV15,TRBJ1-2,-,CAVLGPDLESGYTF,TGTGCCGTCTTGGGACCAGACCTAGAGAGCGGCTACACCTTC
-,TRBV19,TRBJ2-3,TRBD1,CASSLMDRASTDTQYF,TGTGCCAGTAGTCTCATGGACAGGGCGAGCACAGATACGCAGTATTTT
-,TRBV28,TRBJ2-7,-,CASSYGGAVPYF,TGTGCCAGCAGCTACGGTGGGGCGGTTCCGTACTTC
medium-sized,TRBV18,TRBJ1-2,-,CASSLLGNYGYTF,TGTGCCAGCTCCCTCCTTGGCAACTATGGCTACACCTTC
-,TRBV29-1,TRBJ2-6,TRBD1,CSVDGTGSSGANVLTF,TGCAGCGTTGACGGGACAGGGAGCTCTGGGGCCAACGTCCTGACTTTC
-,TRBV5-8,TRBJ1-1,-,CASSLWVNTEAFF,TGTGCCAGCAGCTTATGGGTGAACACTGAAGCTTTCTTT
few,TRBV7-6,TRBJ2-2,-,CASSLARGVFDTGELFF,TGTGCCAGCAGCTTAGCCCGAGGGGTTTTCGACACCGGGGAGCTGTTTTTT
-,TRBV19,TRBJ1-2,-,CASSQPSGYGYTF,TGTGCCAGTAGCCAGCCTTCGGGGTATGGCTACACCTTC
-,TRBV11-2,TRBJ2-3,TRBD2,CASSSSTSGGIRDTQYF,TGTGCCAGCAGCTCCTCGACTAGCGGGGGGATTAGGGATACGCAGTATTTT
-,TRBV19,TRBJ2-5,-,CASSRGVTQYF,TGTGCCAGTAGTAGGGGCGTGACCCAGTACTTC
-,TRBV28,TRBJ1-2,TRBD1,CASRAGGIGYTF,TGTGCCAGCAGGGCAGGGGGCATAGGCTACACCTTC
few,TRBV27,TRBJ2-7,-,CASSFAASYEQYF,TGTGCCAGCAGTTTCGCAGCGTCCTACGAGCAGTACTTC
few,TRBV19,TRBJ1-5,-,CASSPLGHYSNQPQHF,TGTGCCAGTAGTCCTTTGGGACACTATAGCAATCAGCCCCAGCATTTT
-,TRBV2,TRBJ2-2,TRBD2,CASNRLAGEAGELFF,TGTGCCAGCAACCGACTAGCGGGGGAGGCCGGGGAGCTGTTTTTT
-,TRBV19,TRBJ1-6,-,CASSFPPSSYNSPLHF,TGTGCCAGTAGTTTCCCGCCGAGCTCCTATAATTCACCCCTCCACTTT
-,TRBV18,TRBJ2-1,TRBD2,CASSPGLAGAYEQFF,TGTGCCAGCTCACCGGGACTAGCGGGAGCGTATGAGCAGTTCTTC
medium-sized,TRBV9,TRBJ1-1,-,CASSVGSDGNTEAFF,TGTGCCAGCAGCGTAGGGTCTGACGGGAACACTGAAGCTTTCTTT
-,TRBV7-9,TRBJ1-1,-,CASSPEDTEAFF,TGTGCCAGCAGCCCAGAGGACACTGAAGCTTTCTTT
-,TRBV4-1,TRBJ2-5,-,CASSQDAGSGGETQYF,TGCGCCAGCAGCCAAGATGCCGGGAGTGGTGGAGAGACCCAGTACTTC
-,TRBV19,TRBJ2-1,TRBD2,CASSTRSGGAINEQFF,TGTGCCAGTAGTACCCGGAGCGGGGGGGCAATTAATGAGCAGTTCTTC
-,TRBV5-4,TRBJ2-3,-,CASSLGRGFPDTQYF,TGTGCCAGCAGCTTGGGTCGGGGATTCCCAGATACGCAGTATTTT
-,TRBV5-1,TRBJ2-3,TRBD1,CASSWGQGKDTQYF,TGCGCCAGCAGCTGGGGACAGGGGAAAGATACGCAGTATTTT
-,TRBV27,TRBJ1-4,-,CASSLEGVGGEKLFF,TGTGCCAGCAGTTTAGAGGGGGTAGGTGGTGAAAAACTGTTTTTT
-,TRBV5-1,TRBJ2-7,-,CASSETENSYEQYF,TGCGCCAGCAGCGAGACAGAGAATAGCTACGAGCAGTACTTC
-,TRBV6-4,TRBJ2-3,TRBD2,CASSDGAGDVDTQYF,TGTGCCAGCAGTGACGGGGCGGGAGATGTGGATACGCAGTATTTT
-,TRBV7-3,TRBJ1-1,TRBD1,CASSPARDREAFF,TGTGCCAGCAGCCCGGCACGGGACAGAGAAGCTTTCTTT
-,TRBV18,TRBJ2-1,TRBD2,CASSPGLADSNEQFF,TGTGCCAGCTCACCGGGACTAGCGGACTCCAATGAGCAGTTCTTC
-,TRBV10-3,TRBJ2-7,TRBD1,CATGQGSYEQYF,TGTGCCACGGGACAGGGTAGCTACGAGCAGTACTTC
-,TRBV19,TRBJ2-2,TRBD1,CASRTGWTGELFF,TGTGCCAGTAGGACAGGGTGGACCGGGGAGCTGTTTTTT
-,TRBV6-6,TRBJ1-1,-,CASSYSRGGDTEAFF,TGTGCCAGCAGTTACTCGAGGGGCGGGGACACTGAAGCTTTCTTT
-,TRBV5-6,TRBJ2-3,TRBD2,CASISTSGTGDTQYF,TGTGCCAGCATCTCTACTAGCGGGACCGGGGATACGCAGTATTTT
-,TRBV5-6,TRBJ1-2,-,CASSPGQSHTVNYGYTF,TGTGCCAGCAGCCCCGGACAGAGCCACACCGTTAACTATGGCTACACCTTC
-,TRBV7-8,TRBJ1-5,-,CASSLPRGNQPQHF,TGTGCCAGCAGCTTACCCAGGGGCAATCAGCCCCAGCATTTT
-,TRBV2,TRBJ2-3,-,CASSEGGTDTQYF,TGTGCCAGCAGTGAAGGTGGCACAGATACGCAGTATTTT
-,TRBV5-5,TRBJ1-2,TRBD1,CASTKGTGFGYTF,TGTGCCAGCACTAAAGGGACAGGGTTCGGCTACACCTTC
-,TRBV18,TRBJ2-1,TRBD1,CASSRTGWIDEQFF,TGTGCCAGCTCACGGACAGGGTGGATCGATGAGCAGTTCTTC
-,TRBV29-1,TRBJ1-2,-,CSVEVVAESYGYTF,TGCAGCGTTGAAGTAGTGGCAGAGAGCTATGGCTACACCTTC
-,TRBV4-2,TRBJ2-7,TRBD1,CASSRGQDPSYEQYF,TGTGCCAGCAGCCGCGGACAGGATCCCTCCTACGAGCAGTACTTC
-,TRBV6-5,TRBJ2-6,-,CASSYSGTGANVLTF,TGTGCCAGCAGTTACTCGGGTACTGGGGCCAACGTCCTGACTTTC
-,TRBV30,TRBJ2-7,TRBD1,CAWWDSSPYEQYF,TGTGCCTGGTGGGACAGTTCACCCTACGAGCAGTACTTC
few,TRBV5-1,TRBJ1-6,TRBD1,CASSLEDRGSPLHF,TGCGCCAGCAGCTTGGAAGACAGGGGTTCACCCCTCCACTTT
-,TRBV19,TRBJ2-7,-,CASSTEPGPYEQYF,TGTGCCAGTAGTACCGAACCAGGGCCCTACGAGCAGTACTTC
-,TRBV4-1,TRBJ2-1,-,CASSQATRGGLVYNEQFF,TGCGCCAGCAGCCAAGCTACAAGGGGTGGGTTGGTCTACAATGAGCAGTTCTTC
-,TRBV5-1,TRBJ1-1,TRBD1,CASSTGTGLGRNTEAFF,TGCGCCAGCAGCACTGGGACAGGGTTAGGGAGGAACACTGAAGCTTTCTTT
few,TRBV4-1,TRBJ1-6,-,CASSQSPLDSPLHF,TGCGCCAGCAGCCAAAGCCCCCTAGATTCACCCCTCCACTTT
-,TRBV6-1,TRBJ2-7,TRBD1,CASSWDRGLYEQYF,TGTGCCAGCAGTTGGGACAGGGGGCTCTACGAGCAGTACTTC